The sequence of this TCR beta chain was determined in a study of T cells in Graves' hyperthyroidism and ophthalmopathy. Trimming took 0 bases from V and 0 from J, leaving 5 bases between them. There are 13 residues in the CDR3. Germline V gene sequence: CDR1 GTSNPN, CDR2 SVGIG (reference sequence). This clonotype was detected many times. The investigators amplified TCR beta CDR3 regions from RNA transcripts. A set of HTBI primers served as the primers for a first-round RT-PCR of the TCR CDR3. In TCRdb, the multiplex PCR reads were re-called with MiXCR into one record per CDR3 protein. The sample lists 350,000 to 450,000 distinct CDR3 sequences, 15% to 20% seen once, with 30% to 40% in the top ten.

The receptor comes from a woman in her thirties with Graves' hyperthyroidism that later progressed to Graves' ophthalmopathy. The sample consisted of blood. V gene TRBV30 combines with J gene TRBJ1-1; D is uncertain. The CDR3 sequence: CAWSVPVNTEAFF. The CDR3 nucleotides read TGTGCCTGGAGTGTACCGGTGAACACTGAAGCTTTCTTT. Looking up the rest from reference TRBV30 and TRBJ1-1 gives the full variable domain: SQTIHQWPATLVQPVGSPLSLECTVEGTSNPNLYWYRQAAGRGLQLLFYSVGIGQISSEVPQNLSASRPQDRQFILSSKKLLLSDSGFYLCAWSVPVNTEAFFGQGTRLTVV.